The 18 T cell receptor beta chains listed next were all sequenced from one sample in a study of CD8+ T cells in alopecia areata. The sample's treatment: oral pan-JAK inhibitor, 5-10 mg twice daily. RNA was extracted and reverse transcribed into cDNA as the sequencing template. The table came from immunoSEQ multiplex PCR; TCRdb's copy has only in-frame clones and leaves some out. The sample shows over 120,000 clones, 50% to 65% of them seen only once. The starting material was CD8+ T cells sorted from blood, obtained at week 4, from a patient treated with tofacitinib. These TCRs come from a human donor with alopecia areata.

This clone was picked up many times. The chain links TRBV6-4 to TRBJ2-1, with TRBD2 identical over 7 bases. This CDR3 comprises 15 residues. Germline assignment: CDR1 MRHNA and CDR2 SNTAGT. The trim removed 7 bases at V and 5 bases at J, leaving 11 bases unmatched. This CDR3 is CASTERAGTHNEQFF. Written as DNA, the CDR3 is TGTGCCAGCACCGAGCGAGCGGGGACCCACAATGAGCAGTTCTTC.

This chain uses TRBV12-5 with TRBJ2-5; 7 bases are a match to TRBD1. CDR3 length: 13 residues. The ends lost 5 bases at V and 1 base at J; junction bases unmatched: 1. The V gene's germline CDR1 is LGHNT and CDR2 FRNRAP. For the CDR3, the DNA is TGTGCTAGTGGTCGGGACAGCCAAGAGACCCAGTACTTC. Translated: CASGRDSQETQYF.

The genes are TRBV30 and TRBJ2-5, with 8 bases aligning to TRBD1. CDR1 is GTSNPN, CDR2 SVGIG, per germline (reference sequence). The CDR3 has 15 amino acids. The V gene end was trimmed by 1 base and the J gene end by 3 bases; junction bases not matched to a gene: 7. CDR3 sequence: CAWSAGQGWEETQYF. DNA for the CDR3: TGTGCCTGGAGTGCAGGACAGGGTTGGGAAGAGACCCAGTACTTC.

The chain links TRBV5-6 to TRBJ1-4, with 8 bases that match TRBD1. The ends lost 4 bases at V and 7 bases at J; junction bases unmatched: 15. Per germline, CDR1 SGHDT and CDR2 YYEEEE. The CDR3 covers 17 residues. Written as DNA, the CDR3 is TGTGCCAGCAGCAGTGGGGCTCGGACAGGGTCGGCTGAAAAACTGTTTTTT. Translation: CASSSGARTGSAEKLFF.

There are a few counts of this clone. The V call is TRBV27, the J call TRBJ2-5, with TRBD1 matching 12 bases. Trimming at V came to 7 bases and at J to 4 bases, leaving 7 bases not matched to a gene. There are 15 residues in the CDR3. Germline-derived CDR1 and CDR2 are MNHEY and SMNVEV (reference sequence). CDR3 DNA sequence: TGTGCCAGCAATAAGGGACAGGGGGCGTCAGAGACCCAGTACTTC. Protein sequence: CASNKGQGASETQYF.

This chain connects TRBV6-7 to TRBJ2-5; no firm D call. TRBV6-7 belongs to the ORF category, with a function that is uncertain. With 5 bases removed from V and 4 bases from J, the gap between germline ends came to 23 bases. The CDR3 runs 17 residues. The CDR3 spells CASSNTVQPGWRETQYF. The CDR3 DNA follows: TGTGCCAGCAGTAACACGGTTCAGCCTGGATGGCGAGAGACCCAGTACTTC.

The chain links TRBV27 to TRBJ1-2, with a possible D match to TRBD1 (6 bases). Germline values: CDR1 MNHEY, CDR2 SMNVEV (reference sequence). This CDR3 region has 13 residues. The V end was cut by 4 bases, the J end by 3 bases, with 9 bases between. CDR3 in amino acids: CASSSRTDYGYTF. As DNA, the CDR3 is TGTGCCAGCAGTTCTCGGACAGACTATGGCTACACCTTC.

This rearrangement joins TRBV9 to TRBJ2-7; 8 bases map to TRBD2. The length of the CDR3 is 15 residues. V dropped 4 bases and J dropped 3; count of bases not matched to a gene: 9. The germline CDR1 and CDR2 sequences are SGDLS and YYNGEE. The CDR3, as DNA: TGTGCCAGCAGCCCCGGGATAGCGGGGTTCTACGAGCAGTACTTC. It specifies CASSPGIAGFYEQYF.

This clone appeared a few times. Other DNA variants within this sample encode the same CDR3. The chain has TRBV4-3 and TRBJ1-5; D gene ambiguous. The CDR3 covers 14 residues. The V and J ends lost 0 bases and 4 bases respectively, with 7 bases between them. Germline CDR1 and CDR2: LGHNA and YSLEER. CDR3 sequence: CASSQDRGNQPQHF. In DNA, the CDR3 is TGCGCCAGCAGCCAAGACAGAGGTAATCAGCCCCAGCATTTT.

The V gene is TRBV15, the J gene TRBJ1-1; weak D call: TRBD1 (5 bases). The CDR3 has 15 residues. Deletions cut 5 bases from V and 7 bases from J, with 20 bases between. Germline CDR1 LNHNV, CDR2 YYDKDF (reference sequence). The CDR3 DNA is TGTGCCACCAGCCAGGGACGGGTGGTGGGCGGTGAAGCTTTCTTT. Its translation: CATSQGRVVGGEAFF.

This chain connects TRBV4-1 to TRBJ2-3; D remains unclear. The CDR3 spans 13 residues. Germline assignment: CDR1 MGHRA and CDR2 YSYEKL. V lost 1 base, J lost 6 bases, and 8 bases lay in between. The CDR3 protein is CASSQVNLDTQYF. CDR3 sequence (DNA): TGCGCCAGCAGCCAAGTAAATCTTGATACGCAGTATTTT.

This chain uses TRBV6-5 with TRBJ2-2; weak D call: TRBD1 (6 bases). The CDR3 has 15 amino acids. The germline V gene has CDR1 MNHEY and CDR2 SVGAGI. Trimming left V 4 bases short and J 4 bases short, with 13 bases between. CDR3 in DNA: TGTGCCAGCAGTTTTAAGGGGGAAGGCACCGGGGAGCTGTTTTTT. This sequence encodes CASSFKGEGTGELFF.

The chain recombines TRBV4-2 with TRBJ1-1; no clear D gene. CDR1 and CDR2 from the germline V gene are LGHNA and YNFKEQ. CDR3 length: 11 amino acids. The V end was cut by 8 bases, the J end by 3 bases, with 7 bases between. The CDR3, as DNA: TGTGCCAGCGTCTATGACACTGAAGCTTTCTTT. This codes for CASVYDTEAFF.

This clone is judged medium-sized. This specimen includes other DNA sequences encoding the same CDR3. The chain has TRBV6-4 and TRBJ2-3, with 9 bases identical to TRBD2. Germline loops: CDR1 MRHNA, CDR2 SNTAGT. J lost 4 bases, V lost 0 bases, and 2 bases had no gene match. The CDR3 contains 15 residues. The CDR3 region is CASSDSAGGPDTQYF. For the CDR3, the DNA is TGTGCCAGCAGTGACTCTGCGGGGGGGCCAGATACGCAGTATTTT.

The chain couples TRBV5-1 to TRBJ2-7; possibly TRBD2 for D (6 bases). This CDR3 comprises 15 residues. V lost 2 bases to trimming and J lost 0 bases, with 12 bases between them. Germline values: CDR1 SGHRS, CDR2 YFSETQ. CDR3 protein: CASSLGGRSSYEQYF. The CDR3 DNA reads TGCGCCAGCAGCTTAGGAGGGCGAAGCTCCTACGAGCAGTACTTC.

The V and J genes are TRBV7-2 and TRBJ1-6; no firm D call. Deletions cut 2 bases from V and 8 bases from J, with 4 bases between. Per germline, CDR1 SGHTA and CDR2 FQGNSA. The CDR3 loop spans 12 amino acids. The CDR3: CASSLQDSPLHF. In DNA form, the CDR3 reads TGTGCCAGCAGCTTACAGGATTCACCCCTCCACTTT.

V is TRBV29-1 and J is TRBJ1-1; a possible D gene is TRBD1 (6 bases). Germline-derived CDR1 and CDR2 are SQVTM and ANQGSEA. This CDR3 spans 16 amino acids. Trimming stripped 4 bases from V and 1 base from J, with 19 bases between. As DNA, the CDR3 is TGCAGCGTTGTGGCAGGGGCTACAGGTGGGAACACTGAAGCTTTCTTT. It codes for CSVVAGATGGNTEAFF.

CDR3 loop: CASSLVPQGAEEKLFF. CDR3 in DNA: TGCGCCAGCAGCTTGGTGCCACAGGGGGCTGAGGAAAAACTGTTTTTT. The V call is TRBV5-1, the J call TRBJ1-4, with TRBD1 matching 9 bases. The germline gives CDR1 SGHRS, CDR2 YFSETQ. The CDR3 loop spans 16 amino acids. V was pared by 0 bases and J by 8 bases, with 8 bases of the junction left unmatched.